This T cell receptor beta chain was captured in a study of identical twins. General study findings and limits: Abundant cord blood beta clonotypes carried fewer insertions; memory repertoires showed none. The models gave estimates that fell short of the out-of-frame TCR alpha sharing seen in monozygotic twins.

TCRdb passed the 5' RACE reads through MiXCR, listing each CDR3 protein once. The sample consists of 1.5 million or so distinct CDR3 sequences, roughly a third of them appearing once. This CDR3 has 17 amino acids. Germline CDR1 reads LNHNV; CDR2 reads YYDKDF (reference sequence). Concerning this clonotype itself: Its antigen is not identified. Germline and junction disagree at one end, which may indicate a read error.

The sample was cord blood. This receptor was taken from a newborn girl in good health. The gene calls are TRBV15 and TRBJ2-1; possibly TRBD2 for D (6 bases). CDR3 sequence reads: CASRPGTSIYIYNEQFF. The CDR3 DNA reads as TGTGCCTCCAGACCCGGGACTTCCATCTACATTTACAATGAGCAGTTCTTC.